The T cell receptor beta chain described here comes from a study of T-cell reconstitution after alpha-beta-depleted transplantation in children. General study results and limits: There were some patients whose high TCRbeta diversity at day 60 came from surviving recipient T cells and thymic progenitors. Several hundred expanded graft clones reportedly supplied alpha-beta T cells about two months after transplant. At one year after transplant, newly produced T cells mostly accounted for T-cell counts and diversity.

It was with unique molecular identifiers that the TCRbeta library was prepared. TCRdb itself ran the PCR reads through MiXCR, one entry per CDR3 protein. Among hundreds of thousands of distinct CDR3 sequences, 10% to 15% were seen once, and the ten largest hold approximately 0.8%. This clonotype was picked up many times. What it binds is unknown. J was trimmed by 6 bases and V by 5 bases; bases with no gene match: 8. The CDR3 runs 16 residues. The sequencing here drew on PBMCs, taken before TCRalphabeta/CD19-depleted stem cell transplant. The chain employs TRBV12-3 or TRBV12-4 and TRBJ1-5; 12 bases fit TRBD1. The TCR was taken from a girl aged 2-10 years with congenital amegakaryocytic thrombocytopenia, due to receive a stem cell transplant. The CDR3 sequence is CASSKLGQGAGQPQHF. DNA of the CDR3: TGTGCCAGCAGTAAATTGGGACAGGGGGCGGGTCAGCCCCAGCATTTT.